These 25 T cell receptor beta chains were all obtained from the same sample, sequenced in a study of cytomegalovirus exposure and HLA in healthy donors. PCR used 60 Vbeta primers and 13 Jbeta primers. Clones were read by immunoSEQ multiplex PCR, and TCRdb kept only the in-frame ones, dropping some. The data hold 150,000 to 200,000 clones, with roughly 83% observed a single time. The sequencing input was PBMCs. The source is a woman between 18 and 29 years old in good health and CMV-seronegative.

The chain joins TRBV28 to TRBJ1-5, with 11 positions matching TRBD1. The CDR3 has 15 residues. In germline, CDR1 is MDHEN, CDR2 SYDVKM. The junction had 8 bases not matched to a gene; V was cut back by 6 bases and J by 7 bases. CDR3 region: CASSRGTGGGQPQHF. CDR3 bases: TGTGCCAGCAGCCGTGGGACAGGGGGAGGCCAGCCCCAGCATTTT. Full variable domain (rest looked up from reference TRBV28 and TRBJ1-5): DVKVTQSSRYLVKRTGEKVFLECVQDMDHENMFWYRQDPGLGLRLIYFSYDVKMKEKGDIPEGYSVSREKKERFSLILESASTNQTSMYLCASSRGTGGGQPQHFGDGTRLSIL.

This rearrangement joins TRBV5-6 to TRBJ2-1; D is possibly TRBD2 (6 bases). Deletions cut 0 bases from V and 10 bases from J, with 8 bases between. This CDR3 spans 12 amino acids. Per germline, CDR1 SGHDT and CDR2 YYEEEE. CDR3: CASSLASGEQFF. The CDR3 region has the DNA TGTGCCAGCAGCTTGGCCAGCGGGGAGCAGTTCTTC.

This clone was seen a few times. The chain uses TRBV4-2 and TRBJ2-2, with D possibly matching TRBD2 (5 bases). Trimming cost V 0 bases and J 3 bases, with 8 bases left between them. The V gene's germline CDR1 is LGHNA and CDR2 YNFKEQ. This CDR3 has 15 amino acids. The CDR3 sequence is CASSQDFGDTGELFF. CDR3 coding DNA: TGTGCCAGCAGCCAAGATTTCGGGGACACCGGGGAGCTGTTTTTT.

The chain joins TRBV6-6 to TRBJ1-2; D unclear. CDR1 is MNHNY and CDR2 is SVGAGI in the germline V gene (reference sequence). Between the trimmed V and J ends, which lost 0 bases and 5 bases, there was a span of 4 bases. This CDR3 is built from 12 residues. The CDR3 loop is CASSYSLYGYTF. The CDR3 nucleotides are TGTGCCAGCAGTTACTCCCTATATGGCTACACCTTC.

The genes are TRBV11-2 and TRBJ1-3, with 8 bases aligning to TRBD1. Germline values: CDR1 SGHAT, CDR2 FQNNGV. V lost 1 base and J lost 0; bases outside the gene matches: 5. The CDR3 has 17 residues. The CDR3 DNA is TGTGCCAGCAGCTTAGTTCAGGGGGCGAACTCTGGAAACACCATATATTTT. Encoded protein: CASSLVQGANSGNTIYF.

V and J are TRBV6-1 and TRBJ1-2; D is perhaps TRBD1 (5 bases). The germline CDR1 and CDR2 sequences are MNHNS and SASEGT. There are 14 residues in the CDR3. V was clipped by 2 bases and J by 4 bases, with 11 bases between them. The CDR3 sequence: CASSEHRQGYGYTF. In nucleotides, the CDR3 is TGTGCCAGCAGTGAACACCGGCAGGGCTATGGCTACACCTTC.

The J gene is TRBJ1-1, the V gene TRBV28, with D tentatively TRBD1 (5 bases). The germline V gene has CDR1 MDHEN and CDR2 SYDVKM. The CDR3 loop spans 12 amino acids. The V gene lost 6 bases and the J gene lost 6 bases, with 11 bases spanning the gap. CDR3 DNA: TGTGCCAGCAGCGCTGGACAAGCTGAAGCTTTCTTT. It encodes CASSAGQAEAFF.

This chain links TRBV6-6 with TRBJ1-2, with 7 nucleotides matching TRBD1. V lost 6 bases and J lost 6; bases outside the gene matches: 4. The CDR3 loop spans 12 amino acids. CDR1 is MNHNY and CDR2 is SVGAGI in the germline V gene (reference sequence). In DNA, the CDR3 is TGTGCCAGCAGCCTCGGACAGGATGGCTACACCTTC. It encodes CASSLGQDGYTF.

The gene calls are TRBV6-5 and TRBJ1-2; D possibly corresponds to TRBD1 (6 bases). CDR3 length equals 15 residues. Germline values: CDR1 MNHEY, CDR2 SVGAGI. Trimming pared 5 bases from V and 3 bases from J, leaving 16 bases between. CDR3 sequence: CASSPSLRGYYGYTF. For the CDR3, the DNA is TGTGCCAGCAGTCCTTCCCTCAGGGGTTACTATGGCTACACCTTC.

The V gene is TRBV7-2, the J gene TRBJ1-1; D remains ambiguous. Germline assignment: CDR1 SGHTA and CDR2 FQGNSA. CDR3 size: 13 residues. Trimming cost V 2 bases and J 1 base, with 5 bases left between them. As DNA, the CDR3 is TGTGCCAGCAGCTTAAAGAGGAACACTGAAGCTTTCTTT. This codes for CASSLKRNTEAFF. The full variable domain, rest sourced from reference TRBV7-2 and TRBJ1-1, is GAGVSQSPSNKVTEKGKDVELRCDPISGHTALYWYRQSLGQGLEFLIYFQGNSAPDKSGLPSDRFSAERTGGSVSTLTIQRTQQEDSAVYLCASSLKRNTEAFFGQGTRLTVV.

This clone appeared once. CDR3 sequence (DNA): TGTGCCAGCAGTAGGTCAGAACAGGGGGCGCGGACCGGGGAGCTGTTTTTT. Its translation is CASSRSEQGARTGELFF. The chain has TRBV2 and TRBJ2-2, with 9 nucleotides matching TRBD1. V was clipped by 5 bases and J by 5 bases; unmatched bases: 12. CDR1 is SNHLY and CDR2 is FYNNEI in the germline V gene. This CDR3 region has 17 residues.

This clone came up a few times. The chain couples TRBV4-1 to TRBJ2-7; D might be TRBD2 (7 bases). Trimming removed 4 bases at V and 3 bases at J, with 19 bases between. The CDR3 spans 16 residues. Germline CDR1 MGHRA, CDR2 YSYEKL. Here the CDR3 reads CASSPGEGSRNYEQYF. The CDR3 DNA reads as TGCGCCAGCAGCCCAGGGGAGGGATCCAGGAACTACGAGCAGTACTTC.

This clone was counted once. The junction does not match germline at one end; this may be a read error. The chain employs TRBV7-7 and TRBJ2-1, with TRBD2 matching over 7 bases. The germline V gene encodes CDR1 SSHAT and CDR2 FNYEAQ (reference sequence). The CDR3 sequence is 16 residues long. CDR3 residues: CASSTSLGTTYNEQFF. The CDR3, as DNA: TGTGCTAGCAGCACAAGCCTAGGGACTACTTACAATGAGCAGTTCTTC.

This rearrangement joins TRBV19 to TRBJ1-3; weak D call: TRBD1 (5 bases). V was pared by 6 bases and J by 0 bases, with 9 bases between. The CDR3 length is 14 residues. Germline V gene lookup returns CDR1 LNHDA and CDR2 SQIVND (reference sequence). The CDR3 reads CASRPDSSGNTIYF. The CDR3 nucleotides read TGTGCCAGTAGGCCTGACAGCTCTGGAAACACCATATATTTT.

The rearrangement uses TRBV19 and TRBJ2-3, with D perhaps matching TRBD1 (5 bases). CDR3 length equals 16 residues. V was shortened by 5 bases and J by 0 bases, with 15 bases between the two germline ends. Germline CDR1 LNHDA, CDR2 SQIVND (reference sequence). The DNA for the CDR3 is TGTGCCAGTAGTCCCGACAGCAGATCTAGCACAGATACGCAGTATTTT. Translation: CASSPDSRSSTDTQYF.

The rearrangement joins TRBV15 to TRBJ1-6; D not certain. The CDR3 runs 15 residues. The V end was cut by 0 bases, the J end by 7 bases, with 10 bases between. Germline values: CDR1 LNHNV, CDR2 YYDKDF (reference sequence). The CDR3 here is CATSRDGGGNSPLHF. In nucleotides, the CDR3 is TGTGCCACCAGCAGAGATGGCGGCGGCAATTCACCCCTCCACTTT.

The rearrangement links TRBV20-1 to TRBJ1-1; D ambiguous. This CDR3 is built from 11 residues. The V end lost 5 bases, the J end lost 7 bases, and 11 bases lay between the germline ends. CDR1 and CDR2 from the germline V gene are DFQATT and SNEGSKA (reference sequence). The CDR3 nucleotides are TGCAGTGCTGGCGGGCCGGTTGAAGCTTTCTTT. Protein: CSAGGPVEAFF.

The gene calls are TRBV6-1 and TRBJ1-1; D may be TRBD1 (6 bases). The CDR3 is 14 amino acids. The germline V gene has CDR1 MNHNS and CDR2 SASEGT. V lost 8 bases to trimming and J lost 0 bases, with 13 bases between them. The CDR3 region has the DNA TGTGCCAGCTATCAGGGGCTTTTGAACACTGAAGCTTTCTTT. It is translated as CASYQGLLNTEAFF.

Comments on this clone: One end of the junction does not line up with germline, which may come from a read error. This chain connects TRBV5-1 to TRBJ2-5; D might be TRBD1 (6 bases). CDR3 size: 15 residues. Germline-derived CDR1 and CDR2 are SGHRS and YFSETQ. CDR3 sequence: CASSLGATVQETQYF. CDR3 coding DNA: TGCGCCAGCAGTTTGGGGGCGACAGTTCAAGAGACCCAGTACTTC.

V gene TRBV6-5 combines with J gene TRBJ1-1; D is perhaps TRBD1 (5 bases). This CDR3 contains 15 residues. The V gene's germline CDR1 is MNHEY and CDR2 SVGAGI. The germline V and J ends were trimmed by 1 base and 5 bases, with 14 bases remaining between them. The CDR3 coding sequence is TGTGCCAGCAGTTACTTTGGGGGGGGTGGAACTGAAGCTTTCTTT. Protein product: CASSYFGGGGTEAFF.

The chain employs TRBV6-5 and TRBJ1-6; 10 positions match TRBD1. The length of the CDR3 is 16 residues. Germline CDR1 and CDR2: MNHEY and SVGAGI. After removal of 4 bases from V and 10 bases from J, the junction contained 10 bases not matched to a gene. CDR3 amino acids: CASSSPGTGVGSPLHF. The CDR3 DNA reads TGTGCCAGCAGTTCTCCCGGGACAGGGGTTGGGTCACCCCTCCACTTT.

The rearrangement joins TRBV6-6 to TRBJ2-3; D might be TRBD2 (5 bases). V shed 6 bases and J shed 3 bases, with 13 bases lying between them. The CDR3 extends over 14 amino acids. In germline, CDR1 is MNHNY, CDR2 SVGAGI (reference sequence). CDR3 in amino acids: CASSVDSQTDTQYF. For the CDR3, the DNA is TGTGCCAGCAGCGTGGACTCCCAGACAGATACGCAGTATTTT.

The gene calls are TRBV28 and TRBJ1-6; D call uncertain. The ends were cut back, 3 bases at V and 0 bases at J, with 6 bases in the middle. Germline V CDR1 and CDR2: MDHEN, SYDVKM. CDR3 length equals 15 residues. The CDR3 nucleotides are TGTGCCAGCAGTTTTACCTACTCCTATAATTCACCCCTCCACTTT. It yields the protein CASSFTYSYNSPLHF.

The chain uses TRBV6-6 and TRBJ1-2; D unclear. The CDR3 is 15 amino acids. V lost 2 bases and J 2 bases, leaving 12 bases between the germline ends. The germline CDR1 and CDR2 sequences are MNHNY and SVGAGI (reference sequence). CDR3 protein: CASSYRQVTNYGYTF. The CDR3 DNA sequence: TGTGCCAGCAGTTACCGTCAGGTTACCAACTATGGCTACACCTTC.

The genes are TRBV5-1 and TRBJ2-1; 11 bases agree with TRBD2. Germline V gene data show CDR1 as SGHRS and CDR2 as YFSETQ. The CDR3 extends over 16 amino acids. J lost 0 bases, V lost 4 bases, and 3 bases had no gene match. This CDR3 is CASSASGGNSYNEQFF. The CDR3 nucleotides are TGCGCCAGCAGCGCTAGCGGGGGGAACTCCTACAATGAGCAGTTCTTC.